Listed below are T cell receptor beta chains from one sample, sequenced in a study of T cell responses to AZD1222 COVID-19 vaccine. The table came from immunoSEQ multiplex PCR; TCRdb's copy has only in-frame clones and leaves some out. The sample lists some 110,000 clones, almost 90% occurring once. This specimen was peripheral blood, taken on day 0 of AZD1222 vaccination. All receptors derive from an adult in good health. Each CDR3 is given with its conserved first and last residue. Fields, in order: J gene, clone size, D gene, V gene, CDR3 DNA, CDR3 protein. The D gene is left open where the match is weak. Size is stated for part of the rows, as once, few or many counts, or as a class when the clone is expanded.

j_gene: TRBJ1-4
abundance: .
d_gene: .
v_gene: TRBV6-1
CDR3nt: TGTGCCAGCAGTGAAGAGGGCGGGCAGTTGGAAAAACTGTTTTTT
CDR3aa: CASSEEGGQLEKLFF

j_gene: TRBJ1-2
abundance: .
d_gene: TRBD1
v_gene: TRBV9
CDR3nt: TGTGCCAGCAGCGAACAGGGGTTGTATGGCTACACCTTC
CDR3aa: CASSEQGLYGYTF

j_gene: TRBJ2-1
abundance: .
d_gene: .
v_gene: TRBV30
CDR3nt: TGTGCCTGGAGTGTTGTCCCTCGAAGATCCAATGAGCAGTTCTTC
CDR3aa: CAWSVVPRRSNEQFF

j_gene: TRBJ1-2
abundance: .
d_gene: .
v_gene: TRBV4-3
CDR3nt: TGCGCCAGCAGCCCCCCAGGGTCTGGAGCCGCCTCTTACACCTTC
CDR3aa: CASSPPGSGAASYTF

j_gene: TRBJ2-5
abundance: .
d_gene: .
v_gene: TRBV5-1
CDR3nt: TGCGCCAGCAGCGGAACACAAGAGACCCAGTACTTC
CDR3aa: CASSGTQETQYF

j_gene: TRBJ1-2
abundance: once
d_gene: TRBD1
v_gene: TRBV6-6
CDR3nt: TGTGCCAGCAGCTTACAGGGGGCGGTTCGCTACACCTTC
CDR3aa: CASSLQGAVRYTF

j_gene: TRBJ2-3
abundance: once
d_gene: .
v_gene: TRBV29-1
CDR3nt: TGCAGCGCCAGGGGCAGTGGGGCAGATACGCAGTATTTT
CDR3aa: CSARGSGADTQYF

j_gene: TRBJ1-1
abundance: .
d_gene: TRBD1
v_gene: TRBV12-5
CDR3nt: TGTGCTAGTGGTTTTTGGACAGGGACCAGCAGGCGTGACACTGAAGCTTTCTTT
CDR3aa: CASGFWTGTSRRDTEAFF

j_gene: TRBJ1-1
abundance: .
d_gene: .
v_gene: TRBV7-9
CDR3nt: TGTGCCAGCAGCTTAGAACGGGCAGGGTTCATAGCTTTCTTT
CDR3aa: CASSLERAGFIAFF

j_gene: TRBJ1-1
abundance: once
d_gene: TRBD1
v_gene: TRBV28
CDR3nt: TGTGCCAGCAGTCGACAGGGGGGTCTCGCTGAAGCTTTCTTT
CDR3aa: CASSRQGGLAEAFF

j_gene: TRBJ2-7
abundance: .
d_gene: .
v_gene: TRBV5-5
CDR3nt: TGTGCCAGCAGCTTGGTGTGGGGATCCTACGAGCAGTACTTC
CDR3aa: CASSLVWGSYEQYF

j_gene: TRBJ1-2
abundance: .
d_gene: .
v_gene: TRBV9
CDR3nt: TGTGCCAGCAGCACGCAGGGGCACTATGGCTACACCTTC
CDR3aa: CASSTQGHYGYTF

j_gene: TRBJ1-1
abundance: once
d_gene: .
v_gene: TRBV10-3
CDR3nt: TGTGCCATCAGTCGGGGCCCCTCGGGAGAAGCTTTCTTT
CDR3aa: CAISRGPSGEAFF

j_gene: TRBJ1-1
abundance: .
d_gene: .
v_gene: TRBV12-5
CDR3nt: TGTGCTAGCGGGACGGGGATGAACACTGAAGCTTTCTTT
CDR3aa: CASGTGMNTEAFF

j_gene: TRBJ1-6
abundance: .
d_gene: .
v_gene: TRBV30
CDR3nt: TGTGCCTGGAGTATAGGGGTCTCACCCCTCCACTTT
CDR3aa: CAWSIGVSPLHF

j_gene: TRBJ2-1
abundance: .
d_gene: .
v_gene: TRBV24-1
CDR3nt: TGTGCCACCAGTGGGGCCGGACGGAGGGGCTCCTACAATGAGCAGTTCTTC
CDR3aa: CATSGAGRRGSYNEQFF

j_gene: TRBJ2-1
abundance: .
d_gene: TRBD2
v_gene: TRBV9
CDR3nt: TGTGCCAGCAGCGTAGTAGCGGGGGGATCCTACAATGAGCAGTTCTTC
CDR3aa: CASSVVAGGSYNEQFF

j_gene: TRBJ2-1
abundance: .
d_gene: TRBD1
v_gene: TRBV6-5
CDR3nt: TGTGCCAGCAGTTACCAGGGGGCATGGAATGAGCAGTTCTTC
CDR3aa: CASSYQGAWNEQFF

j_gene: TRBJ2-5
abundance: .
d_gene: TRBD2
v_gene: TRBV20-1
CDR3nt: TGCAGTGCTAGTGATAGCGGGAGGGATGAGACCCAGTACTTC
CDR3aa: CSASDSGRDETQYF

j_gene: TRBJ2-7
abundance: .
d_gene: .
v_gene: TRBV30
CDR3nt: TGTGCCTGGAGGGCCTCAGGTGGCGAGCAGTACTTC
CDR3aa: CAWRASGGEQYF

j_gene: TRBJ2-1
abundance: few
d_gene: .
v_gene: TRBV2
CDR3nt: TGTGCCAGCAGTGTTTGGGCGGCCTACAATGAGCAGTTCTTC
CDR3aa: CASSVWAAYNEQFF

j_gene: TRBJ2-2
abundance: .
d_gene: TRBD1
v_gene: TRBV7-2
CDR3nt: TGTGCCAGCAGCTTAGTGACAGGGGGAACCGGGGAGCTGTTTTTT
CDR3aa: CASSLVTGGTGELFF

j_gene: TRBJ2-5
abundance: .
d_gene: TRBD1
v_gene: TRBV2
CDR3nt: TGTGCCAGCGAGGGGACAGGGGGACAGACCCAGTACTTC
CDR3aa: CASEGTGGQTQYF

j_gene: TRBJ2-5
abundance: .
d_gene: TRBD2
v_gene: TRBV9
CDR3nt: TGTGCCAGCAGCGCGGGACTAGCGGGAGGAGGACAAGAGACCCAGTACTTC
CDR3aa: CASSAGLAGGGQETQYF

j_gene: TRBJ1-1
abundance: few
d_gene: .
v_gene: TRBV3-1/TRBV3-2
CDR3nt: TGTGCCAGCAGCGAAGGGACCAGGAAAGCTTTCTTT
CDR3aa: CASSEGTRKAFF

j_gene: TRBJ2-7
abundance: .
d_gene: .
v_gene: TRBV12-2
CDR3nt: TGTGCAAGTCGCCGTATCCGAGCGGACTTTGGACGGTCCTACGAGCAGTACTTC
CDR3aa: CASRRIRADFGRSYEQYF

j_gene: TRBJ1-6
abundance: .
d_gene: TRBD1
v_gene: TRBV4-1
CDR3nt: TGCGCCAGCAGCCAAGAGGGCAGGGGGCTCGGTTCACCCCTCCACTTT
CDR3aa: CASSQEGRGLGSPLHF

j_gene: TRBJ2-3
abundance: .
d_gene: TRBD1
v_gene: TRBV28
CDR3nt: TGTGCCAGCAGCACGGGACAGACAGATACGCAGTATTTT
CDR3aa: CASSTGQTDTQYF

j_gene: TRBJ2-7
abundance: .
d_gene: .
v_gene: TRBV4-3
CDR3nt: TGCGCCAGCAGCCAAGATTTTGGAGGCTACGAGCAGTACTTC
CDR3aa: CASSQDFGGYEQYF

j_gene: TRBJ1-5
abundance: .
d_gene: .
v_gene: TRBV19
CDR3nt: TGTGCCAGTAGTATTTCAGGGAACAATCAGCCCCAGCATTTT
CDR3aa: CASSISGNNQPQHF